Presented here are 24 T cell receptor beta chains from one specimen sequenced in a study of sequential checkpoint blockade in melanoma. Data came from immunoSEQ multiplex PCR; TCRdb stores just in-frame clones and leaves some out. The sample carries approximately 12,000 clones, less than 75% recorded once. Treatment reported: randomized to nivolumab then ipilimumab (arm A) or the reverse (arm B). This sample comprised CD8+ T cells sorted from blood (inferred from file names), obtained from a patient given nivolumab and ipilimumab in sequence. The receptor set was obtained from a human donor with melanoma.

The chain links TRBV5-1 to TRBJ1-1, with 8 positions matching TRBD1. CDR3 length: 18 residues. The germline gives CDR1 SGHRS, CDR2 YFSETQ. The J segment lost 6 bases and the V segment lost 0 bases, leaving 16 bases of the junction unmatched. The CDR3 loop reads CASSLVGRGRASQAEAFF. In DNA form, the CDR3 reads TGCGCCAGCAGCTTGGTGGGCAGGGGGCGAGCTTCACAGGCTGAAGCTTTCTTT.

The J gene is TRBJ2-3, the V gene TRBV19, with 8 positions matching TRBD1. Per germline, CDR1 LNHDA and CDR2 SQIVND (reference sequence). V shed 0 bases, J shed 6 bases, and the junction held 2 bases outside the gene matches. The CDR3 is 14 residues long. CDR3 nucleotides: TGTGCCAGTAGTATAGATACAGGGGGGGATACGCAGTATTTT. Encoded protein: CASSIDTGGDTQYF.

This clone has more than one count but fewer than ten. The CDR3 nucleotides are TGTGCCAGTAGTATGCAGGATAATGAGCAGTTCTTC. This translates into CASSMQDNEQFF. The chain is built from TRBV19 and TRBJ2-1, with D hard to call. Trimming stripped 3 bases from V and 7 bases from J, with 7 bases between. CDR3 length equals 12 residues. Germline loops: CDR1 LNHDA, CDR2 SQIVND (reference sequence).

This chain uses TRBV5-6 with TRBJ1-3; 9 bases fit TRBD1. Trimming at V came to 4 bases and at J to 5 bases, leaving 7 bases not matched to a gene. This CDR3 contains 15 residues. In germline, CDR1 is SGHDT, CDR2 YYEEEE. The CDR3: CASSPGTGYRNTIYF. In DNA form, the CDR3 reads TGTGCCAGCAGCCCCGGGACAGGGTATAGAAACACCATATATTTT.

The chain is built from TRBV11-2 and TRBJ1-1; D remains ambiguous. Trimming took 5 bases from V and 3 from J, leaving 10 bases between them. The CDR3 runs to 13 residues. The germline V gene encodes CDR1 SGHAT and CDR2 FQNNGV. In DNA form, the CDR3 reads TGTGCCAGCAGCAACCGACTGGACACTGAAGCTTTCTTT. This gives the protein CASSNRLDTEAFF.

The chain recombines TRBV7-6 with TRBJ2-1; the match to TRBD2 covers 12 bases. The CDR3 loop spans 17 amino acids. Germline lookup yields CDR1 SGHVS and CDR2 FNYEAQ. V was pared by 5 bases and J by 5 bases, with 10 bases of the junction left unmatched. The CDR3 DNA sequence: TGTGCCAGCAGCCAGATGACTAGCGGGAGTATCGACAATGAGCAGTTCTTC. It is translated as CASSQMTSGSIDNEQFF.

The chain recombines TRBV27 with TRBJ2-7; no reliable D call. Germline-derived CDR1 and CDR2 are MNHEY and SMNVEV (reference sequence). V was shortened by 6 bases and J by 2 bases, with 11 bases between the two germline ends. There are 13 residues in the CDR3. The CDR3 sequence is CASRATETYEQYF. CDR3 in DNA: TGTGCCAGCAGGGCAACAGAGACCTACGAGCAGTACTTC.

The J gene is TRBJ2-7, the V gene TRBV15, with 7 bases matching TRBD2. The junction had 8 bases not matched to a gene; V was cut back by 0 bases and J by 0 bases. This CDR3 contains 17 residues. The germline gives CDR1 LNHNV, CDR2 YYDKDF (reference sequence). The CDR3 nucleotides are TGTGCCACCAGCAGAGATCGGGGAGCGGGGACCTCCTACGAGCAGTACTTC. As protein: CATSRDRGAGTSYEQYF.

In its sample, this clone was seen a few times. The V gene is TRBV2, the J gene TRBJ2-1; 8 bases agree with TRBD2. Trimming at V came to 7 bases and at J to 2 bases, leaving 4 bases not matched to a gene. The CDR3 totals 14 residues. Germline CDR1 is SNHLY and CDR2 is FYNNEI. The CDR3 is CASILLAAYNEQFF. CDR3 sequence (DNA): TGTGCCAGCATCTTACTAGCGGCCTACAATGAGCAGTTCTTC. Full variable domain (remainder filled in from reference TRBV2 and TRBJ2-1): EPEVTQTPSHQVTQMGQEVILRCVPISNHLYFYWYRQILGQKVEFLVSFYNNEISEKSEIFDDQFSVERPDGSNFTLKIRSTKLEDSAMYFCASILLAAYNEQFFGPGTRLTVL.

Note on this clone: Different DNA sequences within this sample yield the same CDR3. The chain carries TRBV9 and TRBJ2-5, with TRBD2 matching over 11 bases. V trimming: 0 bases; J trimming: 4 bases; junction bases outside the gene matches: 5. Germline loops: CDR1 SGDLS, CDR2 YYNGEE. This CDR3 comprises 16 residues. CDR3 DNA sequence: TGTGCCAGCAGCGTAGGAGGCCTAGCGGGGGGAGAGACCCAGTACTTC. Encoded protein: CASSVGGLAGGETQYF.

This clone is classed as medium-sized (0.01 to 0.1%). The chain employs TRBV6-5 and TRBJ2-3; TRBD2 aligns across 10 bases. Germline V CDR1 and CDR2: MNHEY, SVGAGI. V lost 6 bases to trimming and J lost 3 bases; unmatched junction nucleotides: 6. This CDR3 spans 15 amino acids. CDR3 in amino acids: CASRQTSGLTDTQYF. The DNA for the CDR3 is TGTGCCAGCAGGCAGACTAGCGGGCTGACAGATACGCAGTATTTT.

This chain uses TRBV7-2 with TRBJ2-1, with a tentative D call TRBD2 (5 bases). The CDR3 sequence is 16 residues long. CDR1 SGHTA and CDR2 FQGNSA come from the germline V gene. V lost 5 bases and J lost 1, with 15 bases in between. In DNA, the CDR3 is TGTGCCAGCAGCCCGGGCCCTCGCGGGTCCTACAATGAGCAGTTCTTC. It yields the protein CASSPGPRGSYNEQFF.

The chain is built from TRBV15 and TRBJ2-5; TRBD1 might be the D (8 bases). The J call is uncertain, as TRBJ2-7 better fits the DNA end. CDR3 size: 15 residues. Per germline, CDR1 LNHNV and CDR2 YYDKDF (reference sequence). The CDR3 nucleotides are TGTGCCACCAGCAGCGACAGGGGAGGGGAGTACGAGCAGTACTTC. Residues: CATSSDRGGEYEQYF.

The rearrangement uses TRBV11-2 and TRBJ2-1; the D is unclear. This CDR3 has 14 amino acids. Germline CDR1 reads SGHAT; CDR2 reads FQNNGV. Trimming took off 5 bases at V and 6 bases at J, with 14 bases between the two ends. The CDR3 DNA sequence: TGTGCCAGCAGCATTGAAGTTTCGGGCAATGAGCAGTTCTTC. This sequence encodes CASSIEVSGNEQFF.

This chain connects TRBV13 to TRBJ2-7; TRBD1 matches 7 bases. V lost 1 base to trimming and J lost 3 bases; unmatched junction nucleotides: 6. The germline gives CDR1 PRHDT, CDR2 FYEKMQ (reference sequence). The CDR3 is 15 amino acids. CDR3 protein: CASSLEGAPGYEQYF. For the CDR3, the DNA is TGTGCCAGCAGCTTAGAGGGGGCGCCTGGCTACGAGCAGTACTTC.

In this sample, this clone turned up a few times. The chain carries TRBV29-1 and TRBJ1-2; no firm D call. From germline, CDR1 is SQVTM and CDR2 ANQGSEA. The CDR3 is 13 residues long. The ends were cut back, 2 bases at V and 8 bases at J, with 15 bases in the middle. CDR3 DNA sequence: TGCAGCGTTGAAAATAGGAACAGTCCCGGCTACACCTTC. Translating gives CSVENRNSPGYTF.

This chain connects TRBV5-6 to TRBJ2-2, with 7 bases fitting TRBD1. Germline V gene lookup returns CDR1 SGHDT and CDR2 YYEEEE. V shed 1 base and J 5 bases; nucleotides not matched to a gene: 14. The CDR3 totals 18 residues. As DNA, the CDR3 is TGTGCCAGCAGCTTGTCTGAGCCGGGACAGCGAGTTACCGGGGAGCTGTTTTTT. This sequence encodes CASSLSEPGQRVTGELFF.

The rearrangement uses TRBV5-1 and TRBJ2-1, with D tentatively TRBD2 (6 bases). Trimming pared 4 bases from V and 9 bases from J, leaving 11 bases between. Germline V CDR1 and CDR2: SGHRS, YFSETQ. The CDR3 totals 12 residues. As DNA, the CDR3 is TGCGCCAGCAGCACGGGGCGGGGTGAGCAGTTCTTC. This encodes CASSTGRGEQFF.

This chain links TRBV9 with TRBJ2-1, with D possibly being TRBD1 (6 bases). The V end was cut by 2 bases, the J end by 6 bases, with 21 bases between. The CDR3 loop spans 17 amino acids. Per germline, CDR1 SGDLS and CDR2 YYNGEE. The CDR3 protein is CASSVSMDRRSVNEQFF. In nucleotides, the CDR3 is TGTGCCAGCAGCGTTAGCATGGACAGACGTTCGGTCAATGAGCAGTTCTTC.

The rearrangement uses TRBV11-3 and TRBJ2-2, with 11 positions matching TRBD2. Germline V lookup: CDR1 SGHNT, CDR2 YENEEA. This CDR3 comprises 15 residues. The junction had 2 bases not matched to a gene; V was cut back by 6 bases and J by 2 bases. CDR3 region: CASSRLAGNTGELFF. The CDR3, as DNA: TGTGCCAGCAGTAGACTAGCGGGAAACACCGGGGAGCTGTTTTTT.

The chain is built from TRBV27 and TRBJ2-7, with 8 bases fitting TRBD1. The trim removed 6 bases at V and 3 bases at J, leaving 7 bases unmatched. The germline CDR1 and CDR2 sequences are MNHEY and SMNVEV (reference sequence). This CDR3 has 14 residues. Here the CDR3 DNA reads TGTGCCAGCAGAAGGACAGGGCAAATCTACGAGCAGTACTTC. This sequence encodes CASRRTGQIYEQYF.

The chain recombines TRBV11-1 with TRBJ2-5; no definite D call. Per the germline V gene, CDR1 is SGHAT and CDR2 is FQDESV (reference sequence). Trimming took 4 bases from V and 5 from J, leaving 8 bases between them. The CDR3 loop spans 12 amino acids. The CDR3 here is CASSSIYETQYF. CDR3 sequence (DNA): TGTGCCAGCAGCTCTATCTACGAGACCCAGTACTTC.

CDR3 DNA: TGTGCCAGCAGCTTCGTAGCGACCGAGCAGTACTTC. It is translated as CASSFVATEQYF. The gene calls are TRBV5-4 and TRBJ2-5, with D tentatively TRBD2 (5 bases). The end of the DNA is better explained by TRBJ2-7, so the J call may be wrong. The germline V gene encodes CDR1 SGHNT and CDR2 YYREEE (reference sequence). The CDR3 loop spans 12 amino acids.

CDR3 region: CASSLSWTSVYGQYF. The DNA for the CDR3 is TGTGCCAGCAGTTTATCGTGGACTAGCGTGTACGGGCAGTACTTC. This chain connects TRBV27 to TRBJ2-5, with 9 bases lining up with TRBD2. The V gene end was trimmed by 0 bases and the J gene end by 11 bases; junction bases not matched to a gene: 10. The germline gives CDR1 MNHEY, CDR2 SMNVEV (reference sequence). The CDR3 is 15 residues long.